This entry lists 26 T cell receptor beta chains sequenced from one sample in a study of TIL therapy for anti-PD-1-resistant metastatic lung cancer. This sample's time point: pre-treatment sample, taken before nivolumab and TIL therapy. Sequencing used immunoSEQ v3. This table comes from immunoSEQ multiplex PCR, and its TCRdb copy is limited to in-frame clones, with some not included. The sample yields fewer than 40,000 clones, 74% seen once. Sample: blood, taken at baseline. These TCRs come from a woman aged 25-80 years with non-small cell lung cancer.

CDR3 coding DNA: TGCGCCAGCAGTGAGACAGGGGGCTATTCACCCCTCCACTTT. Translation gives CASSETGGYSPLHF. The V call is TRBV5-1, the J call TRBJ1-6; 10 nucleotides match TRBD1. V lost 5 bases and J lost 8; bases outside the gene matches: 4. Germline CDR1 and CDR2: SGHRS and YFSETQ. The CDR3 spans 14 residues.

The chain combines TRBV30 with TRBJ2-1, with 9 bases aligning to TRBD2. Germline CDR1 is GTSNPN and CDR2 is SVGIG (reference sequence). Trimming cost V 0 bases and J 4 bases; bases outside gene matches: 1. CDR3 length: 14 residues. CDR3 nucleotides: TGTGCCTGGAGTGTTCTAGCGGGGTACAATGAGCAGTTCTTC. This sequence encodes CAWSVLAGYNEQFF.

The table lists this clone with a count of one. CDR3 DNA: TGTGCCAGCAGCTTGGAGGGAATCTATGGCTACACCTTC. Translating it yields CASSLEGIYGYTF. This rearrangement joins TRBV5-5 to TRBJ1-2; D is uncertain. Germline V lookup: CDR1 SGHKS, CDR2 YYEKEE (reference sequence). The CDR3 totals 13 residues. V was pared by 0 bases and J by 4 bases, with 7 bases between.

The sample holds a few counts of this clone. The V gene is TRBV4-1, the J gene TRBJ1-4; 7 nucleotides align to TRBD1. There are 18 residues in the CDR3. V gave up 5 bases and J gave up 0 bases; unmatched junction bases: 12. Germline lookup yields CDR1 MGHRA and CDR2 YSYEKL. The CDR3 bases are TGCGCCAGCAGCGATAAAGGGGGCAGGGGCTCAACTAATGAAAAACTGTTTTTT. It translates to CASSDKGGRGSTNEKLFF.

J is TRBJ2-2 and V is TRBV29-1; no definite D call. Trimming removed 7 bases from V and 6 bases from J, with 15 bases in between. Germline assignment: CDR1 SQVTM and CDR2 ANQGSEA. The CDR3 sequence is 13 residues long. CDR3 in amino acids: CSAQIASPGELFF. As DNA, the CDR3 is TGCAGCGCCCAGATAGCCTCTCCCGGGGAGCTGTTTTTT.

The chain uses TRBV7-6 and TRBJ1-3; the D is unclear. The germline CDR1 and CDR2 sequences are SGHVS and FNYEAQ. The CDR3 has 15 amino acids. V was pared by 6 bases and J by 0 bases, with 12 bases between. The CDR3 DNA follows: TGTGCCAGCAGTCCGGACTTAAACTCTGGAAACACCATATATTTT. It translates to CASSPDLNSGNTIYF.

The rearrangement uses TRBV6-5 and TRBJ2-7; the match to TRBD2 covers 8 bases. The V gene's germline CDR1 is MNHEY and CDR2 SVGAGI. With V trimmed by 0 bases and J by 2 bases, 3 bases remained unmatched. The CDR3 covers 15 residues. CDR3 loop: CASSYSGLEAYEQYF. The CDR3 region has the DNA TGTGCCAGCAGTTACTCGGGACTAGAGGCCTACGAGCAGTACTTC.

This clone has just a few counts. The chain recombines TRBV7-9 with TRBJ1-2; 7 nucleotides match TRBD1. The trim removed 1 base at V and 6 bases at J, leaving 2 bases unmatched. Germline V gene sequence: CDR1 SEHNR, CDR2 FQNEAQ (reference sequence). The CDR3 sequence is 13 residues long. CDR3 in DNA: TGTGCCAGCAGCTTAGAGACAGGGCATGGCTACACCTTC. Protein product: CASSLETGHGYTF.

Only a few counts were recorded for this clone. The J gene is TRBJ1-1, the V gene TRBV4-1; D is unresolved. The CDR3 covers 15 residues. CDR1 is MGHRA, CDR2 YSYEKL, per germline. Trimming shortened V by 0 bases and J by 1 base, and 9 bases separated the two germline ends. The DNA of the CDR3 is TGCGCCAGCAGCCAAGAGGCCTCTAGGAACACTGAAGCTTTCTTT. It encodes CASSQEASRNTEAFF.

This clone was counted a few times. V is TRBV18 and J is TRBJ1-1; 7 positions agree with TRBD1. Looked up from germline, CDR1 is KGHSH and CDR2 is LQKENI. The CDR3 extends over 14 amino acids. V lost 6 bases, J lost 5 bases, and 9 bases stayed unmatched. This CDR3 is CASSPRQGGTEAFF. For the CDR3, the DNA is TGTGCCAGCTCTCCGAGACAGGGTGGGACTGAAGCTTTCTTT.

The chain carries TRBV6-5 and TRBJ2-5; D is undetermined. Germline CDR1 is MNHEY and CDR2 is SVGAGI. V lost 5 bases and J lost 2, with 9 bases in between. The CDR3 runs to 13 residues. CDR3 bases: TGTGCCAGCAGTCGTGACTGGCAAGAGACCCAGTACTTC. This encodes CASSRDWQETQYF.

V and J are TRBV5-1 and TRBJ1-1, with no clear D. Germline CDR1 is SGHRS and CDR2 is YFSETQ. Trimming cost V 0 bases and J 1 base, with 7 bases left between them. The CDR3 is 14 residues long. The CDR3 loop reads CASSLDSRNTEAFF. The CDR3 DNA is TGCGCCAGCAGCTTGGATTCCAGGAACACTGAAGCTTTCTTT.

The chain carries TRBV2 and TRBJ2-1; 16 nucleotides line up with TRBD2. Unmatched junction bases numbered 8, after V lost 8 bases and J lost 1 base. CDR3 length: 18 amino acids. Looked up from germline, CDR1 is SNHLY and CDR2 is FYNNEI. The CDR3 here is CASGTSGRAWESYNEQFF. The CDR3 bases are TGTGCCAGCGGGACTAGCGGGAGGGCCTGGGAGTCCTACAATGAGCAGTTCTTC.

The V and J genes are TRBV7-2 and TRBJ2-7, with D uncertain. V was trimmed by 2 bases and J by 5 bases, leaving 10 bases between them. Germline CDR1 is SGHTA and CDR2 is FQGNSA. CDR3 length: 13 amino acids. CDR3 amino acids: CASSLRALNEQYF. CDR3 DNA: TGTGCCAGCAGCTTAAGGGCTCTCAACGAGCAGTACTTC. Full variable domain (remainder filled in from reference TRBV7-2 and TRBJ2-7): GAGVSQSPSNKVTEKGKDVELRCDPISGHTALYWYRQSLGQGLEFLIYFQGNSAPDKSGLPSDRFSAERTGGSVSTLTIQRTQQEDSAVYLCASSLRALNEQYFGPGTRLTVT.

This clone was picked up one time. The rearrangement uses TRBV28 and TRBJ1-2, with D hard to call. In germline, CDR1 is MDHEN, CDR2 SYDVKM. V was trimmed by 5 bases and J by 0 bases, leaving 13 bases between them. The CDR3 totals 15 residues. This CDR3 is CASSPPPTTNYGYTF. The CDR3 DNA is TGTGCCAGCAGTCCTCCTCCGACAACTAACTATGGCTACACCTTC.

This chain uses TRBV5-1 with TRBJ2-1; 14 bases line up with TRBD2. V trimming: 3 bases; J trimming: 8 bases; junction bases outside the gene matches: 4. The germline V gene encodes CDR1 SGHRS and CDR2 YFSETQ. This CDR3 is built from 15 residues. CDR3 bases: TGCGCCAGCAGCTCCCGACTAGCGGGAGGGCATGAGCAGTTCTTC. The encoded protein is CASSSRLAGGHEQFF.

CDR3 amino acids: CASSLSKRATYEQYF. Written as DNA, the CDR3 is TGTGCCAGCAGTTTATCGAAGCGGGCCACCTACGAGCAGTACTTC. V gene TRBV27 combines with J gene TRBJ2-7, with D perhaps matching TRBD2 (6 bases). The CDR3 totals 15 residues. V dropped 0 bases and J dropped 2 bases, with 11 bases sitting between them. Germline V lookup: CDR1 MNHEY, CDR2 SMNVEV (reference sequence).

The gene calls are TRBV19 and TRBJ1-4; D might be TRBD1 (5 bases). The CDR3 contains 16 residues. Germline-derived CDR1 and CDR2 are LNHDA and SQIVND (reference sequence). Trimming left V 6 bases short and J 0 bases short, with 14 bases between. The CDR3 protein is CASRGETSATNEKLFF. In nucleotides, the CDR3 is TGTGCCAGTAGAGGGGAGACTTCTGCAACTAATGAAAAACTGTTTTTT.

The chain joins TRBV19 to TRBJ2-5; tentatively, D is TRBD1 (6 bases). The V gene lost 5 bases and the J gene lost 2 bases, with 15 bases spanning the gap. CDR3 size: 15 residues. The germline V gene has CDR1 LNHDA and CDR2 SQIVND (reference sequence). CDR3 nucleotide sequence: TGTGCCAGTAGTCCCCTCCAGGGGAAGCAAGAGACCCAGTACTTC. Translation gives CASSPLQGKQETQYF.

V is TRBV5-4 and J is TRBJ2-7; 7 bases match TRBD1. V trimming: 4 bases; J trimming: 6 bases; junction bases outside the gene matches: 10. In germline, CDR1 is SGHNT, CDR2 YYREEE (reference sequence). CDR3 size: 14 residues. The CDR3 here is CASSPQGGAFEQYF. In DNA form, the CDR3 reads TGTGCCAGCAGCCCGCAAGGGGGCGCCTTCGAGCAGTACTTC.

J is TRBJ2-5 and V is TRBV5-1, with D perhaps assigned TRBD1 or TRBD2 (5 bases each). V was cut by 0 bases and J by 2 bases, with 14 bases left in between. This CDR3 is 16 amino acids long. Germline CDR1 is SGHRS and CDR2 is YFSETQ. The CDR3 coding sequence is TGCGCCAGCAGCTTGGGCCTGGGGCGGGTTCAAGAGACCCAGTACTTC. Translation: CASSLGLGRVQETQYF.

The chain links TRBV5-1 to TRBJ2-7; weak D call: TRBD2 (7 bases). This CDR3 comprises 13 residues. In germline, CDR1 is SGHRS, CDR2 YFSETQ. V was trimmed by 4 bases and J by 5 bases, leaving 13 bases between them. In nucleotides, the CDR3 is TGCGCCAGCAGCCGGGGGGCTAAGAACGAGCAGTACTTC. This translates into CASSRGAKNEQYF.

The genes are TRBV7-2 and TRBJ2-2; D is uncertain. Trimming stripped 3 bases from V and 6 bases from J, with 5 bases between. Germline V CDR1 and CDR2: SGHTA, FQGNSA. The CDR3 sequence is 12 residues long. CDR3 region: CASSLAAGELFF. CDR3 nucleotides: TGTGCCAGCAGCTTGGCGGCCGGGGAGCTGTTTTTT.

The chain recombines TRBV6-1 with TRBJ1-2, with D hard to call. Germline values: CDR1 MNHNS, CDR2 SASEGT. The CDR3 is 11 residues long. Trimming took off 5 bases at V and 4 bases at J, with 5 bases between the two ends. CDR3 loop: CASSSPYGYTF. The CDR3 DNA sequence: TGTGCCAGCAGTTCGCCCTATGGCTACACCTTC.

This clone was detected once. This chain links TRBV2 with TRBJ2-3; 7 bases match TRBD1. The V gene end was trimmed by 6 bases and the J gene end by 8 bases; junction bases not matched to a gene: 14. The germline V gene encodes CDR1 SNHLY and CDR2 FYNNEI. The CDR3 extends over 15 amino acids. This CDR3 reads CASRVGQDATATQYF. The CDR3 region has the DNA TGTGCCAGCAGGGTAGGACAGGACGCGACGGCTACGCAGTATTTT.

This rearrangement joins TRBV6-1 to TRBJ1-5, with 8 bases that match TRBD1. CDR3 size: 14 residues. Germline loops: CDR1 MNHNS, CDR2 SASEGT. The V and J ends lost 6 bases and 2 bases, in that order; junction bases with no gene match: 3. CDR3 nucleotides: TGTGCCAGCAGGGAGACAGGGGGCAATCAGCCCCAGCATTTT. Translation gives CASRETGGNQPQHF.